These 32 T cell receptor beta chains share one sample of origin, sequenced in a study of blood T cell repertoires in COVID-19. This table comes from immunoSEQ multiplex PCR, and its TCRdb copy is limited to in-frame clones, with some not included. This sample has 150,000 to 200,000 clones, with 70% to 90% found just once. Sequencing input: peripheral blood. Receptors were obtained from a human donor in a cohort sampled during active COVID-19.

A single count supports this clone. The genes are TRBV7-2 and TRBJ1-1; D is unclear. Trimming pared 3 bases from V and 0 bases from J, leaving 8 bases between. The germline V gene has CDR1 SGHTA and CDR2 FQGNSA. This CDR3 contains 14 residues. CDR3 in amino acids: CASSLRVMNTEAFF. CDR3 nucleotides: TGTGCCAGCAGCTTGAGGGTCATGAACACTGAAGCTTTCTTT. Looking up the rest from reference TRBV7-2 and TRBJ1-1 gives the full variable domain: GAGVSQSPSNKVTEKGKDVELRCDPISGHTALYWYRQSLGQGLEFLIYFQGNSAPDKSGLPSDRFSAERTGGSVSTLTIQRTQQEDSAVYLCASSLRVMNTEAFFGQGTRLTVV.

This clone has a handful of counts. The rearrangement joins TRBV7-9 to TRBJ2-1, with TRBD2 as a possible D gene (6 bases). Trimming removed 2 bases from V and 5 bases from J, with 13 bases in between. The CDR3 is made up of 15 amino acids. Germline assignment: CDR1 SEHNR and CDR2 FQNEAQ (reference sequence). CDR3 protein: CASSLRASVHNEQFF. CDR3 nucleotides: TGTGCCAGCAGCTTAAGGGCTAGCGTTCACAATGAGCAGTTCTTC.

Remarks on this clone: A junction end diverges from the germline sequence, so it may reflect a read error. V is TRBV7-7 and J is TRBJ2-5, with D possibly TRBD1 on 5 matching bases. This CDR3 has 15 amino acids. Germline CDR1 is SSHAT and CDR2 is FNYEAQ (reference sequence). The chain's CDR3 is CASSLDTGPQETQYF. In nucleotides, the CDR3 is TGTGCTAGCAGCTTAGATACAGGACCACAAGAGACCCAGTACTTC.

The chain employs TRBV7-2 and TRBJ2-3; D is undetermined. The germline CDR1 and CDR2 sequences are SGHTA and FQGNSA. CDR3 length: 13 residues. V lost 6 bases to trimming and J lost 2 bases, with 9 bases between them. The CDR3: CASRPRLTDTQYF. DNA of the CDR3: TGTGCCAGCAGACCTAGGCTCACAGATACGCAGTATTTT.

Notes on this clone: The junction does not match germline at one end; this may be a read error. The gene calls are TRBV11-1 and TRBJ2-2; 9 nucleotides agree with TRBD1. From germline, CDR1 is SGHAT and CDR2 FQDESV (reference sequence). The CDR3 totals 16 residues. CDR3 in DNA: TGTGCCAGCAGGCGGGGCGGACAGGGGAACGCCGGGGAGCTGTTTTTT. Its translation: CASRRGGQGNAGELFF.

V gene TRBV13 combines with J gene TRBJ2-1, with TRBD2 matching 9 bases. CDR3 size: 16 residues. V lost 3 bases to trimming and J lost 2 bases; unmatched junction nucleotides: 5. The germline CDR1 and CDR2 sequences are PRHDT and FYEKMQ (reference sequence). DNA for the CDR3: TGTGCCAGCAGCTTTGTGACTAGCGGCACCTACAATGAGCAGTTCTTC. This codes for CASSFVTSGTYNEQFF.

This clone has a single count. The gene calls are TRBV18 and TRBJ2-1; TRBD2 is a possible D gene (5 bases). Germline V lookup: CDR1 KGHSH, CDR2 LQKENI. V was trimmed by 5 bases and J by 10 bases, leaving 15 bases between them. CDR3 length equals 13 residues. The CDR3 DNA reads as TGTGCCAGCTCAGTTCGAGATGGAGGCGAGCAGTTCTTC. Its translation is CASSVRDGGEQFF.

This chain joins TRBV2 and TRBJ2-3; D is perhaps TRBD2 (6 bases). The V gene's germline CDR1 is SNHLY and CDR2 FYNNEI. The CDR3 length is 15 residues. Between the trimmed V and J ends, which lost 7 bases and 2 bases, there was a span of 16 bases. CDR3 loop: CASTWWTMNTDTQYF. The CDR3 nucleotides read TGTGCCAGCACTTGGTGGACTATGAACACAGATACGCAGTATTTT.

The chain combines TRBV9 with TRBJ2-7, with D tentatively TRBD1 (5 bases). Germline lookup yields CDR1 SGDLS and CDR2 YYNGEE. Trimming removed 4 bases from V and 6 bases from J, with 11 bases in between. The CDR3 covers 12 residues. For the CDR3, the DNA is TGTGCCAGCAGCCGTCAGGGTGGCGAGCAGTACTTC. The encoded protein is CASSRQGGEQYF.

V is TRBV7-8 and J is TRBJ2-7; D is undetermined. The CDR3 runs to 13 residues. V was pared by 4 bases and J by 4 bases, with 11 bases between. Germline V gene data show CDR1 as SGHVS and CDR2 as FQNEAQ. The CDR3 region has the DNA TGTGCCAGCAGCTCTATAAGTGTATACGAGCAGTACTTC. It yields the protein CASSSISVYEQYF.

The rearrangement links TRBV9 to TRBJ2-2; TRBD2 agrees at 13 bases. CDR1 SGDLS and CDR2 YYNGEE come from the germline V gene. The V and J ends lost 1 base and 6 bases, in that order; junction bases with no gene match: 3. CDR3 length equals 16 residues. CDR3 amino acids: CASSVTSGRAPGELFF. CDR3 nucleotides: TGTGCCAGCAGCGTAACTAGCGGGAGGGCCCCCGGGGAGCTGTTTTTT.

The chain has TRBV4-3 and TRBJ2-7; TRBD2 aligns across 9 bases. This CDR3 is built from 17 residues. Trimming cost V 0 bases and J 1 base; bases outside gene matches: 7. Germline values: CDR1 LGHNA, CDR2 YSLEER. This CDR3 reads CASSQDFSLAGSYEQYF. The DNA of the CDR3 is TGCGCCAGCAGCCAAGATTTCTCGCTAGCGGGGTCCTACGAGCAGTACTTC.

Of note for this clone: This sample includes further DNA sequences coding for the same CDR3. The chain employs TRBV6-5 and TRBJ1-2; D might be TRBD1 (5 bases). This CDR3 is 12 amino acids long. Trimming removed 0 bases from V and 8 bases from J, with 7 bases in between. The germline V gene has CDR1 MNHEY and CDR2 SVGAGI. DNA of the CDR3: TGTGCCAGCAGTTACTCCGGGGGGGGCTACACCTTC. Translated, it gives CASSYSGGGYTF.

The V and J genes are TRBV6-5 and TRBJ1-2; 12 positions agree with TRBD1. J lost 3 bases, V lost 11 bases, and 7 bases had no gene match. The CDR3 length is 14 residues. The germline gives CDR1 MNHEY, CDR2 SVGAGI. The CDR3 here is CAGDRGRGHYGYTF. The CDR3 region has the DNA TGTGCCGGGGACAGGGGGCGAGGTCACTATGGCTACACCTTC.

The CDR3 DNA sequence: TGTGCCAGCAGCGCCGGGACAGGGGGTTTCGGCTACACCTTC. The encoded protein is CASSAGTGGFGYTF. The chain employs TRBV3-1 (or the pseudogene TRBV3-2) and TRBJ1-2; TRBD1 agrees at 11 bases. The CDR3 consists of 14 residues. Trimming removed 5 bases from V and 8 bases from J; junction bases left unmatched: 7. CDR1 and CDR2 (germline): LGHDT, YNNKEL (reference sequence).

The V call is TRBV7-7, the J call TRBJ2-1; 11 bases line up with TRBD2. V shed 2 bases, J shed 0 bases, and the junction held 6 bases outside the gene matches. This CDR3 is 18 amino acids long. CDR1 and CDR2 from the germline V gene are SSHAT and FNYEAQ (reference sequence). In DNA form, the CDR3 reads TGTGCCAGCAGCTTACGTGGGCTAGCGGGAGGCTCCTACAATGAGCAGTTCTTC. The encoded protein is CASSLRGLAGGSYNEQFF.

Of note for this clone: The germline gene is not matched at one end of the junction; a read error may be the cause. The chain links TRBV9 to TRBJ2-7; 7 nucleotides align to TRBD2. The CDR3 is 16 residues long. Germline loops: CDR1 SGDLS, CDR2 YYNGEE. Here the CDR3 reads CARSAGGGDGVDEQYF. CDR3 DNA sequence: TGTGCCCGCAGCGCTGGGGGGGGAGACGGGGTTGACGAGCAGTACTTC.

The genes are TRBV7-2 and TRBJ1-2, with TRBD1 as a possible D gene (5 bases). Trimming shortened V by 6 bases and J by 7 bases, and 15 bases separated the two germline ends. Germline V gene data show CDR1 as SGHTA and CDR2 as FQGNSA. The CDR3 sequence is 13 residues long. CDR3 region: CASSPPGGVGYTF. In nucleotides, the CDR3 is TGTGCCAGCAGTCCCCCGGGGGGGGTTGGCTACACCTTC.

The V and J genes are TRBV6-6 and TRBJ1-5; D is possibly TRBD1 (5 bases). CDR1 is MNHNY, CDR2 SVGAGI, per germline (reference sequence). There are 13 residues in the CDR3. V lost 5 bases, J lost 6 bases, and 11 bases lay in between. CDR3 sequence (DNA): TGTGCCAGCAGTCCGACAGAAAGTCAGCCCCAGCATTTT. It encodes CASSPTESQPQHF.

The chain employs TRBV2 and TRBJ2-1; perhaps TRBD2 as D (6 bases). The V and J ends lost 9 bases and 2 bases respectively, with 14 bases between them. Germline V gene sequence: CDR1 SNHLY, CDR2 FYNNEI. The CDR3 runs to 14 residues. CDR3 DNA: TGTGCCAGTGTTGCGGGGACTGCCTACAATGAGCAGTTCTTC. Translation: CASVAGTAYNEQFF.

This clone has only a few counts. The V and J genes are TRBV10-1 and TRBJ2-7; the match to TRBD1 covers 8 bases. J lost 4 bases, V lost 5 bases, and 10 bases had no gene match. The V gene's germline CDR1 is WNHNN and CDR2 SYGVQD (reference sequence). CDR3 length equals 15 residues. The CDR3 sequence: CASSSGTGEDYEQYF. The CDR3 bases are TGCGCCAGCAGTTCCGGGACAGGAGAGGATTACGAGCAGTACTTC.

Only one count was recorded for this clone. CDR3 in amino acids: CASSQAGQGGEQYF. The CDR3 DNA is TGTGCCAGCAGCCAGGCGGGACAGGGGGGGGAGCAGTACTTC. The rearrangement uses TRBV3-1 (or the pseudogene TRBV3-2) and TRBJ2-7; the match to TRBD1 covers 11 bases. CDR3 length: 14 residues. Germline lookup yields CDR1 LGHDT and CDR2 YNNKEL (reference sequence). The V segment lost 3 bases and the J segment 7 bases; nucleotides outside the gene matches: 5.

The table lists this clone with a few counts. V gene TRBV28 combines with J gene TRBJ1-2, with unresolved D. This CDR3 contains 18 residues. V was shortened by 4 bases and J by 1 base, with 22 bases between the two germline ends. CDR1 is MDHEN and CDR2 is SYDVKM in the germline V gene. CDR3 in DNA: TGTGCCAGCAGTTCGGCAGGCTTTACGCCGAATCATAACTATGGCTACACCTTC. The encoded protein is CASSSAGFTPNHNYGYTF.

This chain joins TRBV12-3 or TRBV12-4 and TRBJ2-7; maybe TRBD1 (6 bases). Between the trimmed V and J ends, which lost 5 bases and 5 bases, there was a span of 13 bases. The length of the CDR3 is 13 residues. CDR3 amino acids: CASSPRQVHEQYF. CDR3 nucleotides: TGTGCCAGCAGTCCCCGACAGGTCCACGAGCAGTACTTC.

This clone is a singleton in its sample. The V call is TRBV15, the J call TRBJ1-3; maybe TRBD1 (5 bases). Germline V gene lookup returns CDR1 LNHNV and CDR2 YYDKDF (reference sequence). V lost 0 bases and J 0 bases, leaving 6 bases between the germline ends. The CDR3 runs to 15 residues. CDR3 in amino acids: CATSRDRASGNTIYF. In DNA form, the CDR3 reads TGTGCCACCAGCAGAGACAGGGCCTCTGGAAACACCATATATTTT.

The V call is TRBV3-1 (or the pseudogene TRBV3-2), the J call TRBJ2-7; tentatively, D is TRBD2 (6 bases). This CDR3 region has 15 residues. V lost 0 bases and J 3 bases, leaving 12 bases between the germline ends. The germline V gene encodes CDR1 LGHDT and CDR2 YNNKEL (reference sequence). The CDR3 sequence: CASSQDGSSYYEQYF. CDR3 DNA: TGTGCCAGCAGCCAAGACGGGAGTTCCTACTACGAGCAGTACTTC.

The DNA for the CDR3 is TGTGCCAGCAGCTTAGTTAAACAGGCTCCGTTTGGCTACACCTTC. It yields the protein CASSLVKQAPFGYTF. The chain combines TRBV7-2 with TRBJ1-2; possibly TRBD1 for D (5 bases). Germline loops: CDR1 SGHTA, CDR2 FQGNSA. The CDR3 spans 15 residues. V lost 1 base and J lost 7, with 16 bases in between.

This rearrangement joins TRBV3-1 (or the pseudogene TRBV3-2) to TRBJ2-3; 8 bases map to TRBD1. CDR3 length: 16 residues. After removal of 4 bases from V and 7 bases from J, the junction contained 13 bases not matched to a gene. From germline, CDR1 is LGHDT and CDR2 YNNKEL (reference sequence). CDR3 residues: CASSPQPGGPSNTQYF. DNA for the CDR3: TGTGCCAGCAGCCCACAGCCAGGGGGCCCTAGTAATACGCAGTATTTT.

V is TRBV5-1 and J is TRBJ2-1, with unresolved D. V was trimmed by 7 bases and J by 7 bases, leaving 9 bases between them. The germline V gene has CDR1 SGHRS and CDR2 YFSETQ. This CDR3 has 11 residues. DNA for the CDR3: TGCGCCAGCGCCCAGGAAAATGAGCAGTTCTTC. Translating it yields CASAQENEQFF.

The chain carries TRBV2 and TRBJ2-1; 9 bases map to TRBD2. There are 13 residues in the CDR3. Germline V CDR1 and CDR2: SNHLY, FYNNEI. J gave up 6 bases and V 6 bases, and 3 bases lay outside the gene matches. The CDR3 reads CASRREGINEQFF. CDR3 sequence (DNA): TGTGCCAGCAGGCGGGAGGGCATCAATGAGCAGTTCTTC.

This chain joins TRBV6-5 and TRBJ1-1; 10 positions agree with TRBD1. Germline V gene sequence: CDR1 MNHEY, CDR2 SVGAGI. The CDR3 has 13 amino acids. CDR3 in DNA: TGTGTCGTTAAGGGACAGGGGAGCACTGAAGCTTTCTTT. This sequence encodes CVVKGQGSTEAFF.

This chain connects TRBV19 to TRBJ2-3; 9 nucleotides match TRBD2. The trim removed 7 bases at V and 3 bases at J, leaving 11 bases unmatched. The germline V gene has CDR1 LNHDA and CDR2 SQIVND (reference sequence). The CDR3 contains 16 residues. CDR3 bases: TGTGCCAGTAAGCGGCGGGGGGGCCGGAAGACAGATACGCAGTATTTT. It yields the protein CASKRRGGRKTDTQYF.